This entry concerns a single T cell receptor (beta chain). Its matching antigen is unknown. This record belongs to a study of blood T cells in healthy people across ages. Notes on the study in general: The study could not conclusively compare naive and antigen-experienced cells, given its unsorted PBMCs.

Peripheral blood was drawn, ten milliliters per donor. Together with a sample-barcoded 5' primer, a J-beta primer mix was included in a second PCR lasting roughly 7 to 11 cycles. TCRdb called the 5' RACE reads again in MiXCR, with one record for every CDR3 protein. The sample has more than 800,000 distinct CDR3 sequences; around 45% are singletons. This CDR3 comprises 16 residues. This clonotype originated in a woman in her sixties or seventies in good health. The V call is TRBV21-1, the J call TRBJ1-5; the tabulated D call, TRBD1, remains unverified against the DNA. TRBV21-1 is a documented pseudogene. Sequenced input: blood. CDR3 bases: TGTGCCAGCAGCTTAATCGACAGGGCGGAGGGTCAGCCCCAGCATTTT. Protein: CASSLIDRAEGQPQHF.